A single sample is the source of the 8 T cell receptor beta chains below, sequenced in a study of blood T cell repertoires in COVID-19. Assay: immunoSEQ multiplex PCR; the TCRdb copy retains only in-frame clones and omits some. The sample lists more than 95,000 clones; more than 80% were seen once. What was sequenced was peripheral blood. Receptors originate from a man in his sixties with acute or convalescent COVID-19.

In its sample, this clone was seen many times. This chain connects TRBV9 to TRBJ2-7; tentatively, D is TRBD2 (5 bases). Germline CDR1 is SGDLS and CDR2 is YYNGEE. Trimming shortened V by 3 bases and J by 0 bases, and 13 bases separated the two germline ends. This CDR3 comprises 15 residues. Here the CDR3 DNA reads TGTGCCAGCAGCGAGGGAGCTCTCAGCTCCTACGAGCAGTACTTC. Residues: CASSEGALSSYEQYF.

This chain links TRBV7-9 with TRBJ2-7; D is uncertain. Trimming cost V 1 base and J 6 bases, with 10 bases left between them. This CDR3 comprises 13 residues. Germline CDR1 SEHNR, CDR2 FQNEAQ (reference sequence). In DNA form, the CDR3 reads TGTGCCAGCAGCTTAGTCGGTACGTTCGAGCAGTACTTC. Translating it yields CASSLVGTFEQYF.

In DNA, the CDR3 is TGCGCCAGCAGTGAAGACAGCATGAACTATGGCTACACCTTC. This translates into CASSEDSMNYGYTF. The chain carries TRBV10-1 and TRBJ1-2; weak D call: TRBD1 (5 bases). The germline V and J ends were trimmed by 3 bases and 2 bases, with 10 bases remaining between them. The CDR3 consists of 14 residues. The germline CDR1 and CDR2 sequences are WNHNN and SYGVQD (reference sequence).

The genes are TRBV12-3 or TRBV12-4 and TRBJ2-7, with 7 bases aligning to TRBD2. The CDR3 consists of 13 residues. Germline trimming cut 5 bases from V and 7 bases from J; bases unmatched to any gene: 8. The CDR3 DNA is TGTGCCAGCAGTGAGGGACTATTCGGTGAGCAGTACGTC. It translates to CASSEGLFGEQYV.

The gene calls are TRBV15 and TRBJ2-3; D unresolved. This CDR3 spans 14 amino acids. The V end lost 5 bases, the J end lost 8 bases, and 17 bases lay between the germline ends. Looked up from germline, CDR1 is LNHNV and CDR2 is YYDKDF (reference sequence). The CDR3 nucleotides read TGTGCCACCAGCCCCCGAGGCCCGAGCCGTACGCAGTATTTT. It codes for CATSPRGPSRTQYF.

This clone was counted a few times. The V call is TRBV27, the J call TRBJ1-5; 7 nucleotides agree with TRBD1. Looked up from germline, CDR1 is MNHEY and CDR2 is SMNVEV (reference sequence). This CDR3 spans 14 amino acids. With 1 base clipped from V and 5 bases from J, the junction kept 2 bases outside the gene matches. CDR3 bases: TGTGCCAGCAGTTTATATCAGGGGGATCAGCCCCAGCATTTT. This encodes CASSLYQGDQPQHF.

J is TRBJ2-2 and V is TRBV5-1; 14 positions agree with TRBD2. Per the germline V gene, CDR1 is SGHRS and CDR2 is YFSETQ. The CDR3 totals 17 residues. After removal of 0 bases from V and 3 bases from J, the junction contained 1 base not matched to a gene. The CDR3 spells CASSLAGLAGDTGELFF. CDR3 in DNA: TGCGCCAGCAGCTTGGCGGGACTAGCGGGAGACACCGGGGAGCTGTTTTTT.

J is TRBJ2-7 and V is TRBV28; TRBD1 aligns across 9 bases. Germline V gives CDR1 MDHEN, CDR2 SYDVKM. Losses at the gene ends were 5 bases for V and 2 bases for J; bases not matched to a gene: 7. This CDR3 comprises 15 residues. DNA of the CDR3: TGTGCCAGCAGTCCACAGGGGGCCCTAGCCTACGAGCAGTACTTC. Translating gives CASSPQGALAYEQYF.